What follows are 21 T cell receptor beta chains derived from one specimen sequenced in a study of T cell responses to AZD1222 COVID-19 vaccine. TCRdb's table, derived via immunoSEQ multiplex PCR, lists solely in-frame clones and lacks some. The table includes more than 120,000 clones, roughly 90% detected once. The source was peripheral blood, collected 28 days after the second AZD1222 dose. The receptors come from an adult who received the AZD1222 COVID-19 vaccine.

The rearrangement links TRBV4-3 to TRBJ2-7; 7 nucleotides line up with TRBD1. Germline V gives CDR1 LGHNA, CDR2 YSLEER. Trimming cost V 1 base and J 5 bases; bases outside gene matches: 14. CDR3 size: 17 residues. In DNA, the CDR3 is TGCGCCAGCAGCCAAGTAAGGTATACAGGGGAAGTGGACGAGCAGTACTTC. It encodes CASSQVRYTGEVDEQYF.

The chain uses TRBV7-3 and TRBJ2-2, with D perhaps being TRBD1 or TRBD2 (5 bases each). Germline assignment: CDR1 SGHTA and CDR2 FQGTGA. Trimming stripped 4 bases from V and 6 bases from J, with 15 bases between. The CDR3 is made up of 15 amino acids. The CDR3 loop reads CASSSRVLGAGELFF. CDR3 nucleotide sequence: TGTGCCAGCAGCTCGCGAGTCTTGGGGGCCGGGGAGCTGTTTTTT.

This rearrangement joins TRBV30 to TRBJ1-3; no firm D call. The CDR3 is 12 residues long. Germline V gene sequence: CDR1 GTSNPN, CDR2 SVGIG (reference sequence). The V end was cut by 2 bases, the J end by 1 base, with 3 bases between. The CDR3 reads CAWSPSGNTIYF. For the CDR3, the DNA is TGTGCCTGGAGTCCTTCTGGAAACACCATATATTTT.

This chain uses TRBV5-5 with TRBJ1-4; D not resolved. Trimming cost V 3 bases and J 0 bases, with 6 bases left between them. The CDR3 runs to 14 residues. Germline V gene data show CDR1 as SGHKS and CDR2 as YYEKEE (reference sequence). The CDR3 region is CASSSIATNEKLFF. DNA of the CDR3: TGTGCCAGCAGCTCGATTGCAACTAATGAAAAACTGTTTTTT.

The genes are TRBV4-1 and TRBJ2-1; TRBD2 matches 8 bases. In germline, CDR1 is MGHRA, CDR2 YSYEKL. The V and J ends lost 5 bases and 6 bases, in that order; junction bases with no gene match: 12. The CDR3 totals 16 residues. DNA of the CDR3: TGCGCCAGCAGCACCCCCGGGACTAGAGCGCGCAATGAGCAGTTCTTC. Its translation: CASSTPGTRARNEQFF.

The chain carries TRBV10-2 and TRBJ1-3; 7 bases are shared with TRBD1. Per the germline V gene, CDR1 is WSHSY and CDR2 is SAAADI. Trimming took 8 bases from V and 4 from J; bases not matched to a gene: 8. The CDR3 contains 14 residues. Here the CDR3 reads CASYDRALGNTIYF. CDR3 DNA: TGCGCCAGCTACGACAGGGCCCTAGGAAACACCATATATTTT.

This clone was recorded only once. The chain couples TRBV11-1 to TRBJ1-1, with D maybe TRBD1 (5 bases). Germline CDR1 is SGHAT and CDR2 is FQDESV (reference sequence). The CDR3 spans 14 residues. The ends were cut back, 1 base at V and 5 bases at J, with 11 bases in the middle. The CDR3 DNA follows: TGTGCCAGCAGCTTAGACGGGAGGGGTACTGAAGCTTTCTTT. Translating gives CASSLDGRGTEAFF. The full variable domain, its missing parts supplied by reference TRBV11-1 and TRBJ1-1, is EAEVAQSPRYKITEKSQAVAFWCDPISGHATLYWYRQILGQGPELLVQFQDESVVDDSQLPKDRFSAERLKGVDSTLKIQPAELGDSAMYLCASSLDGRGTEAFFGQGTRLTVV.

The chain employs TRBV6-5 and TRBJ2-3; D remains unclear. Trimming left V 6 bases short and J 5 bases short, with 6 bases between. The CDR3 has 11 residues. Germline lookup yields CDR1 MNHEY and CDR2 SVGAGI. The CDR3 DNA reads as TGTGCCAGCAGGGTAGAAGATACGCAGTATTTT. Its protein is CASRVEDTQYF.

The CDR3 is CASSRTGSYEQYV. The CDR3 DNA follows: TGTGCCAGCAGCCGGACAGGCTCCTACGAGCAGTACGTC. The V gene is TRBV11-2, the J gene TRBJ2-7, with 7 positions matching TRBD1. J was trimmed by 0 bases and V by 5 bases; bases with no gene match: 1. The CDR3 extends over 13 amino acids. Per germline, CDR1 SGHAT and CDR2 FQNNGV.

The DNA of the CDR3 is TGTGCCAGCAGTGAGGCAGGGTCGGCGGGAAACACCATATATTTT. This codes for CASSEAGSAGNTIYF. The chain recombines TRBV6-1 with TRBJ1-3; weak D call: TRBD1 (5 bases). The germline V gene has CDR1 MNHNS and CDR2 SASEGT. The CDR3 runs 15 residues. Deletions cut 3 bases from V and 4 bases from J, with 13 bases between.

This rearrangement joins TRBV3-1 (or the pseudogene TRBV3-2) to TRBJ2-3, with TRBD2 matching 9 bases. CDR1 is LGHDT and CDR2 is YNNKEL in the germline V gene (reference sequence). The CDR3 consists of 18 residues. Trimming cost V 1 base and J 0 bases; bases outside gene matches: 8. The DNA of the CDR3 is TGTGCCAGCAGCCAAGGGATCAGCGGGGGGACTAGCACAGATACGCAGTATTTT. Encoded protein: CASSQGISGGTSTDTQYF.

V and J are TRBV19 and TRBJ1-5; a weak D match, TRBD1 (5 bases). The CDR3 spans 16 residues. V lost 4 bases, J lost 5 bases, and 18 bases lay in between. The V gene's germline CDR1 is LNHDA and CDR2 SQIVND (reference sequence). CDR3 loop: CASSSDSDTGDQPQHF. The DNA for the CDR3 is TGTGCCAGTAGTAGCGACAGCGATACGGGCGATCAGCCCCAGCATTTT.

The rearrangement joins TRBV5-4 to TRBJ2-2; TRBD2 agrees at 14 bases. The CDR3 is 17 residues long. The ends lost 4 bases at V and 5 bases at J; junction bases unmatched: 7. Germline V CDR1 and CDR2: SGHNT, YYREEE (reference sequence). CDR3 protein: CASSLTRLAGGTGELFF. As DNA, the CDR3 is TGTGCCAGCAGCCTCACCAGACTAGCGGGGGGGACCGGGGAGCTGTTTTTT.

This chain links TRBV5-1 with TRBJ1-3, with no clear D. Trimming took 6 bases from V and 0 from J, leaving 10 bases between them. Looked up from germline, CDR1 is SGHRS and CDR2 is YFSETQ. There are 14 residues in the CDR3. The CDR3 region is CASTLAISGNTIYF. As DNA, the CDR3 is TGCGCCAGCACTTTGGCCATCTCTGGAAACACCATATATTTT.

The gene calls are TRBV14 and TRBJ2-3, with D perhaps assigned TRBD1 or TRBD2 (5 bases each). This CDR3 has 14 residues. Germline CDR1 and CDR2: SGHDN and FVKESK. V lost 1 base to trimming and J lost 4 bases, with 9 bases between them. In DNA form, the CDR3 reads TGTGCCAGCAGCCAAGCCGGGACGTCAGATACGCAGTATTTT. Its protein is CASSQAGTSDTQYF.

The chain employs TRBV18 and TRBJ2-7; D uncertain. CDR3 length equals 14 residues. The V end was cut by 0 bases, the J end by 3 bases, with 9 bases between. The germline gives CDR1 KGHSH, CDR2 LQKENI. This CDR3 reads CASSPPTSYYEQYF. CDR3 sequence (DNA): TGTGCCAGCTCACCACCTACGTCATACTACGAGCAGTACTTC.

This clone showed up just a few times. This chain links TRBV28 with TRBJ1-5; D ambiguous. There are 15 residues in the CDR3. Germline V gives CDR1 MDHEN, CDR2 SYDVKM. V lost 7 bases and J lost 2, with 15 bases in between. CDR3 residues: CASTLSLGGNQPQHF. CDR3 DNA: TGTGCCAGCACCCTATCTCTCGGGGGCAATCAGCCCCAGCATTTT.

The chain joins TRBV15 to TRBJ2-7; D is undetermined. CDR3 length: 14 amino acids. Per germline, CDR1 LNHNV and CDR2 YYDKDF (reference sequence). V was trimmed by 1 base and J by 7 bases, leaving 14 bases between them. CDR3 in amino acids: CATSRAGRAMEQYF. The CDR3, as DNA: TGTGCCACCAGCAGAGCGGGCCGTGCAATGGAGCAGTACTTC.

The chain recombines TRBV25-1 with TRBJ1-1; 8 nucleotides align to TRBD1. The CDR3 length is 12 residues. The J segment lost 11 bases and the V segment lost 3 bases, leaving 5 bases of the junction unmatched. Germline V lookup: CDR1 MGHDK, CDR2 SYGVNS. The CDR3 bases are TGTGCCAGCAGTGACCGGACAGGGTGCGCTTTCTTT. Its translation is CASSDRTGCAFF.

This sequence joins TRBV29-1 and TRBJ1-5; tentative D call: TRBD1 (6 bases). V lost 4 bases and J lost 3, with 13 bases in between. This CDR3 has 14 amino acids. CDR1 and CDR2 from the germline V gene are SQVTM and ANQGSEA. CDR3 sequence (DNA): TGCAGCGTTGGATCCGGGACAAACAATCAGCCCCAGCATTTT. It codes for CSVGSGTNNQPQHF.

V and J are TRBV9 and TRBJ2-7; D unresolved. Deletions cut 6 bases from V and 3 bases from J, with 10 bases between. Germline CDR1 reads SGDLS; CDR2 reads YYNGEE. The CDR3 sequence is 12 residues long. CDR3 sequence reads: CASIGTDYEQYV. For the CDR3, the DNA is TGTGCCAGCATTGGTACAGACTACGAGCAGTACGTC.